This T cell receptor beta chain was retrieved from a study of blood T cell repertoires in COVID-19. About the research overall: Donors in the United States, Italy and Spain gave samples during acute or convalescent COVID-19.

This table comes from immunoSEQ multiplex PCR, and its TCRdb copy is limited to in-frame clones, with some not included. The sample carries about 210,000 clones, 88% recorded once. This CDR3 has 14 amino acids. Unmatched junction bases numbered 3, after V lost 2 bases and J lost 4 bases. Germline CDR1 reads SGHRS; CDR2 reads YFSETQ. The sequenced sample consisted of PBMCs or T cells enriched from blood (not recorded which). This receptor was obtained from a middle-aged woman with acute COVID-19. V and J are TRBV5-1 and TRBJ1-5; 7 nucleotides match TRBD1. Here the CDR3 reads CASSLQGKNQPQHF. The CDR3 DNA follows: TGCGCCAGCAGCTTACAGGGGAAGAATCAGCCCCAGCATTTT.